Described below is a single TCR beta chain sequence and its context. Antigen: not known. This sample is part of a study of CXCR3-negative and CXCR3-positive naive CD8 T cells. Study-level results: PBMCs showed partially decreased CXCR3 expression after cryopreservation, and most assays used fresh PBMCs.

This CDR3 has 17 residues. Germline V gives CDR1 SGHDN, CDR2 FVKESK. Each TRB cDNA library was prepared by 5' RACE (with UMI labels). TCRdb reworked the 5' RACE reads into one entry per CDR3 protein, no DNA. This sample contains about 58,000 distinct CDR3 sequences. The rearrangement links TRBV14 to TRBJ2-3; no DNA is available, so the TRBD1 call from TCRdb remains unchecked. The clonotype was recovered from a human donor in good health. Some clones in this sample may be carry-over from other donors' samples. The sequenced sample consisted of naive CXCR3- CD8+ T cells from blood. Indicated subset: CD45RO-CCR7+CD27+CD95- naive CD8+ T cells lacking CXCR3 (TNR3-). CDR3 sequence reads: CASSQLWTGGPTDTQYF.